A single sample gave rise to the 17 T cell receptor beta chains below, sequenced in a study of cytomegalovirus exposure and HLA in healthy donors. PCR was performed using 60 Vbeta and 13 Jbeta primers. TCRdb's copy holds only in-frame clones and misses some; the assay was immunoSEQ multiplex PCR. Of 180,000 or so clones in the sample, 70% to 80% are singletons; the top ten hold approximately 3.7%. Sequenced sample: PBMCs. The source of these receptors is a woman aged 55-75 years in good health and CMV-seropositive.

This chain links TRBV5-6 with TRBJ2-5; 8 bases are a match to TRBD1. Per germline, CDR1 SGHDT and CDR2 YYEEEE. This CDR3 spans 14 amino acids. V gave up 4 bases and J gave up 5 bases; unmatched junction bases: 7. In DNA form, the CDR3 reads TGTGCCAGCAGCCGGGTGACAGGGGATGAGACCCAGTACTTC. This sequence encodes CASSRVTGDETQYF.

The chain carries TRBV4-2 and TRBJ1-4; the match to TRBD1 covers 8 bases. V dropped 4 bases and J dropped 5; count of bases not matched to a gene: 12. CDR1 is LGHNA and CDR2 is YNFKEQ in the germline V gene. The CDR3 length is 17 residues. The CDR3 DNA follows: TGTGCCAGCAGCCCCCGGACAGGGAGCCTGGGAAATGAAAAACTGTTTTTT. This gives the protein CASSPRTGSLGNEKLFF.

The chain joins TRBV7-2 to TRBJ2-2; TRBD1 is a possible D gene (9 bases). V shed 7 bases and J shed 4 bases, with 19 bases lying between them. This CDR3 region has 16 residues. Looked up from germline, CDR1 is SGHTA and CDR2 is FQGNSA. In DNA, the CDR3 is TGTGCCAGCAAAACAGGGGGCGGGGGGTTCACCGGGGAGCTGTTTTTT. As protein: CASKTGGGGFTGELFF.

The rearrangement joins TRBV11-2 to TRBJ1-3, with D hard to call. The V end was cut by 8 bases, the J end by 8 bases, with 10 bases between. CDR1 is SGHAT and CDR2 is FQNNGV in the germline V gene. There are 11 residues in the CDR3. Here the CDR3 DNA reads TGTGCCAGCTCCCCCCAGGACACCATATATTTT. It specifies CASSPQDTIYF.

This rearrangement joins TRBV27 to TRBJ1-6, with D hard to call. In germline, CDR1 is MNHEY, CDR2 SMNVEV (reference sequence). This CDR3 region has 15 residues. The V gene lost 7 bases and the J gene lost 5 bases, with 15 bases spanning the gap. DNA of the CDR3: TGTGCCAGCAAGGGAGAGAACCTAAATAATTCACCCCTCCACTTT. As protein: CASKGENLNNSPLHF.

The chain couples TRBV6-4 to TRBJ2-3, with 8 bases matching TRBD1. CDR3 size: 15 residues. Germline CDR1 and CDR2: MRHNA and SNTAGT. With V trimmed by 2 bases and J by 11 bases, 12 bases remained unmatched. The CDR3 DNA reads TGTGCCAGCAGTGACGAGGCAGGGGGCTTAGCGCGGCAGTATTTT. This translates into CASSDEAGGLARQYF.

The chain combines TRBV5-6 with TRBJ2-1; 12 positions agree with TRBD2. J gave up 6 bases and V 1 base, and 2 bases lay outside the gene matches. Germline loops: CDR1 SGHDT, CDR2 YYEEEE. This CDR3 contains 15 residues. This CDR3 reads CASSLLLAGGNEQFF. The CDR3 nucleotides read TGTGCCAGCAGCTTGTTACTAGCGGGGGGCAATGAGCAGTTCTTC.

This clone was recorded once. The V gene is TRBV11-2, the J gene TRBJ2-4, with a possible D match to TRBD1 (5 bases). The CDR3 sequence is 13 residues long. CDR1 SGHAT and CDR2 FQNNGV come from the germline V gene. V was shortened by 3 bases and J by 5 bases, with 8 bases between the two germline ends. CDR3 sequence: CASSFTGENIQYF. CDR3 DNA sequence: TGTGCCAGCAGCTTCACAGGAGAAAACATTCAGTACTTC.

The chain is built from TRBV29-1 and TRBJ1-1; D remains unclear. Per germline, CDR1 SQVTM and CDR2 ANQGSEA. The CDR3 spans 13 residues. Deletions cut 3 bases from V and 4 bases from J, with 12 bases between. Here the CDR3 reads CSVDRGKGTEAFF. CDR3 sequence (DNA): TGCAGCGTTGATCGAGGGAAGGGCACTGAAGCTTTCTTT.

V usage is TRBV7-9 and J usage is TRBJ2-7; 11 bases align to TRBD1. Germline CDR1 reads SEHNR; CDR2 reads FQNEAQ (reference sequence). CDR3 length: 14 residues. Trimming took 3 bases from V and 6 from J; bases not matched to a gene: 4. The CDR3 loop reads CASSLSGTGGEQYF. CDR3 DNA sequence: TGTGCCAGCAGCTTGTCCGGGACAGGGGGCGAGCAGTACTTC.

The J gene is TRBJ1-6, the V gene TRBV7-2, with a weak D call TRBD1 (6 bases). CDR3 length: 17 residues. Deletions cut 5 bases from V and 6 bases from J, with 20 bases between. CDR1 SGHTA and CDR2 FQGNSA come from the germline V gene. The CDR3 DNA reads TGTGCCAGCAGCGCGACCGGGATAGGGGGAGTTAATTCACCCCTCCACTTT. As protein: CASSATGIGGVNSPLHF.

The chain recombines TRBV5-5 with TRBJ1-5; D is perhaps TRBD1 (6 bases). V lost 5 bases and J 0 bases, leaving 18 bases between the germline ends. The germline V gene has CDR1 SGHKS and CDR2 YYEKEE (reference sequence). This CDR3 comprises 17 residues. CDR3 region: CASSLGPGEGSNQPQHF. CDR3 DNA: TGTGCCAGCAGTCTCGGGCCAGGGGAAGGTAGCAATCAGCCCCAGCATTTT.

Concerning this clone: A read error may produce the germline difference seen at one junction end. The genes are TRBV7-3 and TRBJ2-7; 9 nucleotides line up with TRBD2. The CDR3 is made up of 14 amino acids. Per germline, CDR1 SGHTA and CDR2 FQGTGA. CDR3 bases: TGTGCCAGCAGTTTAACCGGACTAGCGAGGGAGCAGTACTTC. This sequence encodes CASSLTGLAREQYF. The complete variable domain, with remaining parts taken from reference TRBV7-3 and TRBJ2-7, reads GAGVSQTPSNKVTEKGKYVELRCDPISGHTALYWYRQSLGQGPEFLIYFQGTGAADDSGLPNDRFFAVRPEGSVSTLKIQRTERGDSAVYLCASSLTGLAREQYFGPGTRLTVT.

CDR3 nucleotide sequence: TGCGCCAGCAGCTTGAGAACTAGCGATGGCGAGCAGTACTTC. The encoded protein is CASSLRTSDGEQYF. The chain links TRBV5-1 to TRBJ2-7; 7 bases fit TRBD2. This CDR3 spans 14 amino acids. CDR1 and CDR2 from the germline V gene are SGHRS and YFSETQ. V gave up 1 base and J gave up 6 bases; unmatched junction bases: 7.

V gene TRBV30 combines with J gene TRBJ1-1, with 8 bases matching TRBD1. This CDR3 comprises 12 residues. Germline CDR1 and CDR2: GTSNPN and SVGIG (reference sequence). Trimming took 3 bases from V and 5 from J; bases not matched to a gene: 2. The CDR3 nucleotides are TGTGCCTGGAGGGACAGGGCGACTGAAGCTTTCTTT. It encodes CAWRDRATEAFF.

CDR3 residues: CASSQEIGVVEGPGYTF. Written as DNA, the CDR3 is TGTGCCAGCAGCCAAGAGATCGGGGTGGTTGAGGGCCCTGGCTACACCTTC. This chain links TRBV4-2 with TRBJ1-2; D gene ambiguous. The CDR3 length is 17 residues. Germline V gene lookup returns CDR1 LGHNA and CDR2 YNFKEQ. V shed 0 bases and J shed 7 bases, with 21 bases lying between them.

The count of this clone is one. The rearrangement links TRBV6-6 to TRBJ2-7; D not certain. V was shortened by 2 bases and J by 2 bases, with 7 bases between the two germline ends. The CDR3 covers 13 residues. The germline gives CDR1 MNHNY, CDR2 SVGAGI (reference sequence). CDR3 nucleotide sequence: TGTGCCAGCAGTTACCCGGAGACCTACGAGCAGTACTTC. Protein sequence: CASSYPETYEQYF.